The rows below give T cell receptor beta chains drawn from one sample of a study of a mutant IDH1 vaccine in newly diagnosed glioma. Only in-frame clones appear in the TCRdb table, and some are missing; sequencing was by immunoSEQ multiplex PCR. This repertoire shows fewer than 70,000 clones, approximately 91% found once; its top ten account for more than 1.5%. Their target antigens are unknown. The starting material was PBMCs, obtained from a glioma patient whose treatment included an IDH1 peptide vaccine. These TCRs come from a middle-aged man with glioma. Both conserved end residues are part of each CDR3. Fields, in order: clone size, D gene, CDR3 length, J gene, V gene, CDR3 protein, CDR3 DNA. D genes are given only for firm matches. A row's size may be missing; if present it is once, few, many or a size class.

clone_size: few; d_call: TRBD1; cdr3_length: 16; j_call: TRBJ2-7; v_call: TRBV27; cdr3_aa: CASSALGTGKNYEQYF; cdr3_nt: TGTGCCAGCAGTGCTCTCGGGACAGGGAAAAACTACGAGCAGTACTTC
clone_size: NA; d_call: NA; cdr3_length: 16; j_call: TRBJ2-3; v_call: TRBV7-3; cdr3_aa: CASSLTGPTFTDTQYF; cdr3_nt: TGTGCCAGCAGCTTAACGGGTCCCACTTTCACAGATACGCAGTATTTT
clone_size: NA; d_call: TRBD1; cdr3_length: 13; j_call: TRBJ1-5; v_call: TRBV30; cdr3_aa: CAWGQGGKQPQHF; cdr3_nt: TGTGCCTGGGGACAGGGCGGGAAGCAGCCCCAGCATTTT
clone_size: few; d_call: NA; cdr3_length: 14; j_call: TRBJ1-5; v_call: TRBV6-5; cdr3_aa: CASSSGSRNQPQHF; cdr3_nt: TGTGCCAGCAGTTCCGGCAGCCGCAATCAGCCCCAGCATTTT
clone_size: NA; d_call: NA; cdr3_length: 13; j_call: TRBJ2-7; v_call: TRBV5-1; cdr3_aa: CASSTGDEYEQYF; cdr3_nt: TGCGCCAGCAGCACCGGGGATGAGTACGAGCAGTACTTC
clone_size: NA; d_call: NA; cdr3_length: 14; j_call: TRBJ2-5; v_call: TRBV7-8; cdr3_aa: CASSFWTGPEVQYF; cdr3_nt: TGTGCCAGCAGCTTCTGGACTGGGCCGGAGGTCCAGTACTTC
clone_size: NA; d_call: TRBD2; cdr3_length: 14; j_call: TRBJ2-1; v_call: TRBV29-1; cdr3_aa: CSGDRSGAHNEQFF; cdr3_nt: TGCAGCGGAGACCGTAGCGGGGCGCACAATGAGCAGTTCTTC
clone_size: NA; d_call: TRBD1; cdr3_length: 14; j_call: TRBJ1-1; v_call: TRBV5-4; cdr3_aa: CASSTGGQNTEAFF; cdr3_nt: TGTGCCAGCAGTACAGGGGGCCAGAACACTGAAGCTTTCTTT
clone_size: NA; d_call: NA; cdr3_length: 12; j_call: TRBJ1-1; v_call: TRBV12-2; cdr3_aa: CASRSRPAEAFF; cdr3_nt: TGTGCAAGTCGCTCCCGCCCGGCTGAAGCTTTCTTT
clone_size: NA; d_call: NA; cdr3_length: 15; j_call: TRBJ1-2; v_call: TRBV28; cdr3_aa: CAIGHEQGANYGYTF; cdr3_nt: TGTGCCATAGGACACGAGCAGGGAGCTAACTATGGCTACACCTTC
clone_size: NA; d_call: TRBD2; cdr3_length: 16; j_call: TRBJ2-3; v_call: TRBV5-1; cdr3_aa: CASSSGTSGTTDTQYF; cdr3_nt: TGCGCCAGCAGCTCGGGGACTAGCGGGACTACAGATACGCAGTATTTT
clone_size: few; d_call: TRBD1; cdr3_length: 13; j_call: TRBJ1-1; v_call: TRBV30; cdr3_aa: CAWGQGANTEAFF; cdr3_nt: TGTGCCTGGGGACAGGGAGCGAACACTGAAGCTTTCTTT
clone_size: NA; d_call: NA; cdr3_length: 17; j_call: TRBJ2-6; v_call: TRBV15; cdr3_aa: CATSVGGQGSGANVLTF; cdr3_nt: TGTGCCACCAGCGTGGGGGGGCAGGGATCTGGGGCCAACGTCCTGACTTTC
clone_size: NA; d_call: NA; cdr3_length: 13; j_call: TRBJ1-1; v_call: TRBV15; cdr3_aa: CATSRGGTSEAFF; cdr3_nt: TGTGCCACCAGCAGAGGGGGGACTTCTGAAGCTTTCTTT